Here is one T cell receptor beta chain with its context. Its antigen is not known. The junction departs from the called germline gene at one end, perhaps through a read error. MiXCR, run by TCRdb on the reads, gives a single entry per CDR3 protein. The sample contains 370,000 or so distinct CDR3 sequences, about 35% of which appear only once. This record comes from a study of T cell repertoires in cytomegalovirus infection. About the research overall: Recently identified HLA-C-restricted CMV epitopes were among the peptides used. CMV infection and matching HLA type were both indicated by public TCR beta signatures.

This CDR3 contains 13 residues. Germline V gene lookup returns CDR1 MNHEY and CDR2 SMNVEV (reference sequence). Findings of the study overall: CMV carriers with the relevant HLA were identified by cumulative public TCR beta family frequency. CMV-specific HLA-C-restricted TCR beta clonotypes dominated the ex vivo response.

This chain connects TRBV27 to TRBJ1-6; D not certain. The source was cultured PBMCs, collected from culture after CMV antigen stimulation. The clonotype originates from a human donor in good health (CMV status not recorded). Some clones in this sample may be carry-over from other donors' samples. CDR3 sequence reads: CASSFVGNSPLRF. In nucleotides, the CDR3 is TGTGCCAGCAGTTTTGTGGGAAATTCACCCCTCCGCTTT.